This is a list of T cell receptor beta chains from one sample in a study of blood T cell repertoires in COVID-19. Some clones are missing from TCRdb's copy, which holds only in-frame ones; the method was immunoSEQ multiplex PCR. The table has 200,000 to 300,000 clones, about four fifths seen once. Sample: peripheral blood. Receptor source: a woman of 80 years or more with COVID-19, enrolled during active disease. The CDR3 runs from the conserved cysteine through the conserved F or W. D genes are given only for firm matches. Clone size is not always given. Where it is, it says once, few, many or a class for expanded clones.

DNA: TGTGCCAGCAGCCAGGCTAGAGGGAGCGGAACCCAAGAGACCCAGTACTTC
CDR3: CASSQARGSGTQETQYF
D: NA
V: TRBV4-2
size: once
J: TRBJ2-5

DNA: TGTGCCGGGAAGGGGACTCTTGCCAATGAGCAGTTCTTC
CDR3: CAGKGTLANEQFF
D: NA
V: TRBV7-9
size: NA
J: TRBJ2-1

DNA: TGTGCCAGCTCACCTTCGGCACTAGAAGGGCACGAGCAGTACTTC
CDR3: CASSPSALEGHEQYF
D: NA
V: TRBV18
size: NA
J: TRBJ2-7

DNA: TGTGCCAGTACCCCGGGGGGCCACGAGCAGTACTTC
CDR3: CASTPGGHEQYF
D: NA
V: TRBV19
size: NA
J: TRBJ2-7

DNA: TGTGCCAGCAGTGAAATGCTAGCGGGAGCGAACCTTCGCGAGCAGTACTTC
CDR3: CASSEMLAGANLREQYF
D: TRBD2
V: TRBV6-1
size: once
J: TRBJ2-7

DNA: TGTGCCAGCAGTAGCGCGGGGGGACAGGGTTACGAGCAGTACTTC
CDR3: CASSSAGGQGYEQYF
D: NA
V: TRBV6-6
size: few
J: TRBJ2-7

DNA: TGTGCCAGCAGCGTAGACAGGGGCGGCTACACCTTC
CDR3: CASSVDRGGYTF
D: TRBD1
V: TRBV9
size: few
J: TRBJ1-2

DNA: TGTGCCAGCAGCCAAGAGGTGGGGGGGCGGAATACGCAGTATTTT
CDR3: CASSQEVGGRNTQYF
D: NA
V: TRBV3-1/TRBV3-2
size: NA
J: TRBJ2-3

DNA: TGTGCCAGCAGTCCCCTCCGCTCTCTGGGGGGCTATGGCTACACCTTC
CDR3: CASSPLRSLGGYGYTF
D: NA
V: TRBV28
size: NA
J: TRBJ1-2

DNA: TGTGCCAGCAGTTTGGGGACGGGGACAGGGCTGAACACTGAAGCTTTCTTT
CDR3: CASSLGTGTGLNTEAFF
D: TRBD1
V: TRBV27
size: NA
J: TRBJ1-1

DNA: TGTGCCAGCAGCCAAAATTTGAACAGGGCCGATCAGCCCCAGCATTTT
CDR3: CASSQNLNRADQPQHF
D: NA
V: TRBV4-2
size: NA
J: TRBJ1-5

DNA: TGTGCCAGCAGCCGCGGGGGGGCGATTAATGAGCAGTTCTTC
CDR3: CASSRGGAINEQFF
D: TRBD2
V: TRBV7-2
size: once
J: TRBJ2-1

DNA: TGTGCCAGCAGTGAAACACTAGCGGGAAAAGATACGCAGTATTTT
CDR3: CASSETLAGKDTQYF
D: TRBD2
V: TRBV2
size: NA
J: TRBJ2-3

DNA: TGTGCCAGCAGTTACTCATCCGGGACTAGCGGCTACGAGCAGTACTTC
CDR3: CASSYSSGTSGYEQYF
D: TRBD2
V: TRBV6-6
size: NA
J: TRBJ2-7

DNA: TGTGCCAGTACCCCCCCTCCCTTTGGCAATCAGCCCCAGCATTTT
CDR3: CASTPPPFGNQPQHF
D: NA
V: TRBV19
size: once
J: TRBJ1-5

DNA: TGTGCCAGCAACAGGGGACAGGGATATGAAAAACTGTTTTTT
CDR3: CASNRGQGYEKLFF
D: TRBD1
V: TRBV9
size: NA
J: TRBJ1-4

DNA: TGTGCCAGTAGTATTCTACAGGGGAGTGCCTACGAGCAGTACTTC
CDR3: CASSILQGSAYEQYF
D: TRBD1
V: TRBV19
size: NA
J: TRBJ2-7

DNA: TGTGCCAGCTCACCACCGGGGCCGGCTAGCAATCAGCCCCAGCATTTT
CDR3: CASSPPGPASNQPQHF
D: NA
V: TRBV18
size: NA
J: TRBJ1-5

DNA: TGTGCCAGTAGTATAGTGGGCACCCCAGCTTTCTTT
CDR3: CASSIVGTPAFF
D: NA
V: TRBV19
size: NA
J: TRBJ1-1

DNA: TGTGCCACCAGTGATGCCGCCCCCGGGACATTGAACAATGAGCAGTTCTTC
CDR3: CATSDAAPGTLNNEQFF
D: NA
V: TRBV24-1
size: NA
J: TRBJ2-1

DNA: TGTGCCAGCAGCCCCCTTCAGGGAAGAACTGGAAACACCATATATTTT
CDR3: CASSPLQGRTGNTIYF
D: NA
V: TRBV11-2
size: NA
J: TRBJ1-3

DNA: TGTGCCAGCTCACAGAACGTGGCGGAATCAGATACGCAGTATTTT
CDR3: CASSQNVAESDTQYF
D: NA
V: TRBV18
size: few
J: TRBJ2-3

DNA: TGTGCCAGCTCACAGGGGACAGGTTCCTACAATGAGCAGTTCTTC
CDR3: CASSQGTGSYNEQFF
D: TRBD1
V: TRBV18
size: NA
J: TRBJ2-1

DNA: TGTGCCAGCTCACCCCGGCGGGGGGTCGGGCACTACGAGCAGTACTTC
CDR3: CASSPRRGVGHYEQYF
D: TRBD2
V: TRBV18
size: NA
J: TRBJ2-7

DNA: TGTGCCAGCAGCCCCCAGGGGACAGGGGGAACTGAAGCTTTCTTT
CDR3: CASSPQGTGGTEAFF
D: TRBD1
V: TRBV7-3
size: NA
J: TRBJ1-1

DNA: TGTGCCAGCGGGCTCCAGAGCTCCTACAATGAGCAGTTCTTC
CDR3: CASGLQSSYNEQFF
D: NA
V: TRBV6-5
size: NA
J: TRBJ2-1

DNA: TGTGCCAGCAGCACACAGGGCTTGGAGACCCAGTACTTC
CDR3: CASSTQGLETQYF
D: NA
V: TRBV11-3
size: NA
J: TRBJ2-5

DNA: TGTGCCAGCAGCTTAAGGCCAGGGTTCACAGATACGCAGTATTTT
CDR3: CASSLRPGFTDTQYF
D: NA
V: TRBV7-3
size: NA
J: TRBJ2-3

DNA: TGTGCCAGCAGCTTACGGGACACTGAAGCTTTCTTT
CDR3: CASSLRDTEAFF
D: NA
V: TRBV11-3
size: NA
J: TRBJ1-1

DNA: TGTGCCAGCATCTTAAGGGGAGGGCTAACTGAAGCTTTCTTT
CDR3: CASILRGGLTEAFF
D: NA
V: TRBV28
size: NA
J: TRBJ1-1

DNA: TGTGCCAGCAGCCGAGGGGGCTCTGGGGCCAACGTCCTGACTTTC
CDR3: CASSRGGSGANVLTF
D: NA
V: TRBV7-9
size: NA
J: TRBJ2-6

DNA: TGTGCCTGGAGTGTAGGAGGGTCAGAGACCCAGTACTTC
CDR3: CAWSVGGSETQYF
D: NA
V: TRBV30
size: NA
J: TRBJ2-5

DNA: TGTGCCAGCTCACCACGAAGGCAGGGAGGTGGGAGCACTAATGAAAAACTGTTTTTT
CDR3: CASSPRRQGGGSTNEKLFF
D: NA
V: TRBV18
size: NA
J: TRBJ1-4

DNA: TGTGCCACCGCCGGGACACTATACGAGCAGTACTTC
CDR3: CATAGTLYEQYF
D: NA
V: TRBV10-3
size: NA
J: TRBJ2-7

DNA: TGCGCCAGACAAGCCAGGTCTTTT
CDR3: CARQARSF
D: NA
V: TRBV10-1
size: NA
J: TRBJ1-1

DNA: TGTGCCAGCAGCGCCGGACTAGCGGCTTACGAGCAGTACTTC
CDR3: CASSAGLAAYEQYF
D: TRBD2
V: TRBV11-1
size: NA
J: TRBJ2-7

DNA: TGTGCCAGCAGTTTAGGACAGGGGATCGGCTATGGCTACACCTTC
CDR3: CASSLGQGIGYGYTF
D: TRBD1
V: TRBV28
size: NA
J: TRBJ1-2

DNA: TGTGCTAGCAGCCGTAGCGGGTCAGATACGCAGTATTTT
CDR3: CASSRSGSDTQYF
D: TRBD2
V: TRBV7-7
size: NA
J: TRBJ2-3

DNA: TGCGCCAGCAGCCAACAAGGACTAGCGCCCGGACGTGAGCAGTTCTTC
CDR3: CASSQQGLAPGREQFF
D: TRBD2
V: TRBV4-1
size: NA
J: TRBJ2-1

DNA: TGTGCCAGCAGCCGCGATTATGGCTACACCTTC
CDR3: CASSRDYGYTF
D: NA
V: TRBV28
size: NA
J: TRBJ1-2

DNA: TGTGCCAGCAGTTCCGCGGGACTCCCAGGAGCAGATACGCAGTATTTT
CDR3: CASSSAGLPGADTQYF
D: NA
V: TRBV6-6
size: NA
J: TRBJ2-3

DNA: TGTGCCAGCAGTTCCCCGACAGGGGGTCACTATGGCTACACCTTC
CDR3: CASSSPTGGHYGYTF
D: TRBD1
V: TRBV27
size: once
J: TRBJ1-2

DNA: TGTGCCAGCAGTGAAGCTGAGGAGTCACCCCTCCACTTT
CDR3: CASSEAEESPLHF
D: NA
V: TRBV2
size: NA
J: TRBJ1-6

DNA: TGTGCCAGCAGCTCGTTCGGGAGTGGCAATCAGCCCCAGCATTTT
CDR3: CASSSFGSGNQPQHF
D: NA
V: TRBV5-6
size: NA
J: TRBJ1-5

DNA: TGTGCCAGCAGCTTAGCCCTAGCGGGAGGCGGGGAGCTGTTTTTT
CDR3: CASSLALAGGGELFF
D: TRBD2
V: TRBV7-2
size: NA
J: TRBJ2-2

DNA: TGTGCCTGCACAGGGGACTTTAATGAAAAACTGTTTTTT
CDR3: CACTGDFNEKLFF
D: TRBD1
V: TRBV30
size: once
J: TRBJ1-4

DNA: TGCGCCAGCAGCTTGTACGGTTACGAGCAGTACTTC
CDR3: CASSLYGYEQYF
D: NA
V: TRBV5-1
size: NA
J: TRBJ2-7

DNA: TGCGCCAGCAGCCAAGGGATTGGGCGGGGACGGGGCGGCTACACCTTC
CDR3: CASSQGIGRGRGGYTF
D: NA
V: TRBV4-1
size: NA
J: TRBJ1-2

DNA: TGTGCCAGCAACAAACGCCCACAAGAGACCCAGTACTTC
CDR3: CASNKRPQETQYF
D: NA
V: TRBV5-8
size: once
J: TRBJ2-5

DNA: TGTGCCAGCAGCTTACGGGGACAGCCGAACACTGAAGCTTTCTTT
CDR3: CASSLRGQPNTEAFF
D: TRBD1
V: TRBV11-2
size: NA
J: TRBJ1-1

DNA: NA
CDR3: CASSSSRDQPQHF
D: NA
V: TRBV27
size: NA
J: TRBJ1-5

DNA: TGTGCCAGCAGCAAAGCCTCGGGGGGGGAGTCTCAGCCCCAGCATTTT
CDR3: CASSKASGGESQPQHF
D: NA
V: TRBV21-1
size: once
J: TRBJ1-5

DNA: TGTGCCAGCAGTTTAGGGCGGGCCTACGAGCAGTACTTC
CDR3: CASSLGRAYEQYF
D: NA
V: TRBV12-3/TRBV12-4
size: NA
J: TRBJ2-7